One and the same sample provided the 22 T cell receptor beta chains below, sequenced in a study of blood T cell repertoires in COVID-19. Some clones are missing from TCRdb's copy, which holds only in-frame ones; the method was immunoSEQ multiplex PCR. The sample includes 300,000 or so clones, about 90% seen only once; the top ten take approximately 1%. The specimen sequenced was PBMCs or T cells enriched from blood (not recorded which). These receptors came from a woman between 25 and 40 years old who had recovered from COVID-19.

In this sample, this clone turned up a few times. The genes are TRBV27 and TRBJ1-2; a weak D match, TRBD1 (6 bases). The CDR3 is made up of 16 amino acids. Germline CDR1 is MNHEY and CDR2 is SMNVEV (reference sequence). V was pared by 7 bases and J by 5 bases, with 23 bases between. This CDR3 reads CASKSFVRGGPYGYTF. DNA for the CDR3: TGTGCCAGCAAGTCGTTCGTAAGGGGGGGGCCTTATGGCTACACCTTC.

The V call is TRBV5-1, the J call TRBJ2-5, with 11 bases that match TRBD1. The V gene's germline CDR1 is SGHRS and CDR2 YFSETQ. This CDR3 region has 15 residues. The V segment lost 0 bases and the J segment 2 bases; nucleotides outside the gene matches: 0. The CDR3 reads CASSLGDRGQETQYF. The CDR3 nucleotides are TGCGCCAGCAGCTTGGGGGACAGGGGGCAAGAGACCCAGTACTTC.

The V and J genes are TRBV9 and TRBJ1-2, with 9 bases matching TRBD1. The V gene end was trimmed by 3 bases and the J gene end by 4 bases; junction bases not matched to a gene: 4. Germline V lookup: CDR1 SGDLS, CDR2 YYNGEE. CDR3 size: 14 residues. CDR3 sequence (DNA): TGTGCCAGCAGCGCCACAGGGGGCGCCTATGGCTACACCTTC. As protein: CASSATGGAYGYTF.

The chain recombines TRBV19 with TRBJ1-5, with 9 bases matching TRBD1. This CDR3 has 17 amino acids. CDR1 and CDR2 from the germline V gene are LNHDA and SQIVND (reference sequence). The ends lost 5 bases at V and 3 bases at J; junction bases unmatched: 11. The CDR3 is CASSARPGQGNNQPQHF. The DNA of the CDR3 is TGTGCCAGTAGTGCCCGACCGGGACAGGGCAACAATCAGCCCCAGCATTTT.

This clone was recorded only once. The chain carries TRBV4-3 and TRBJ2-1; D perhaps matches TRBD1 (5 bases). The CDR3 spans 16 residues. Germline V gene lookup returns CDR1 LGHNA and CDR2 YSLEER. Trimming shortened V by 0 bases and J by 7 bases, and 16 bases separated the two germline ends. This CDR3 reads CASSQDGRAIRNEQFF. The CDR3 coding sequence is TGCGCCAGCAGCCAAGACGGCAGGGCGATTAGGAATGAGCAGTTCTTC.

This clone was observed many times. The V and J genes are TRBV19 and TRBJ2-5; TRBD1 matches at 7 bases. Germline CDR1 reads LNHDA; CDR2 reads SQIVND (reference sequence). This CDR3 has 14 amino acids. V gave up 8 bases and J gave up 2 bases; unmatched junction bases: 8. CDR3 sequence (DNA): TGTGCCAGTGGCACAGGGGACCGACAAGAGACCCAGTACTTC. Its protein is CASGTGDRQETQYF. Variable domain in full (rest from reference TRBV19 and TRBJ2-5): DGGITQSPKYLFRKEGQNVTLSCEQNLNHDAMYWYRQDPGQGLRLIYYSQIVNDFQKGDIAEGYSVSREKKESFPLTVTSAQKNPTAFYLCASGTGDRQETQYFGPGTRLLVL.

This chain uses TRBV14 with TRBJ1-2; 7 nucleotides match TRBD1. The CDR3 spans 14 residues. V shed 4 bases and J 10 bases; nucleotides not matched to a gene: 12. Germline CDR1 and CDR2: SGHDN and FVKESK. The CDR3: CASSPIIRGADYTF. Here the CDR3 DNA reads TGTGCCAGCAGCCCCATCATCAGGGGGGCAGACTACACCTTC.

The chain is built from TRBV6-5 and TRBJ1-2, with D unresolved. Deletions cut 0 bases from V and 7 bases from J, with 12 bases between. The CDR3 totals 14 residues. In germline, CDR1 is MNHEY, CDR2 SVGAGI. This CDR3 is CASSYSRTGGGYTF. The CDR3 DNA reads TGTGCCAGCAGTTACTCGAGGACGGGAGGTGGCTACACCTTC.

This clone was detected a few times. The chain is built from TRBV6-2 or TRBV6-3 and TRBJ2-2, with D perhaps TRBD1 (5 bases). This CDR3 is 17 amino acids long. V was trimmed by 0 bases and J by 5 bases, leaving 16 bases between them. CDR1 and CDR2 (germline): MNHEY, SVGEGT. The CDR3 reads CASSYSHFRVPTGELFF. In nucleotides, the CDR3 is TGTGCCAGCAGTTACTCTCATTTCAGGGTACCAACCGGGGAGCTGTTTTTT.

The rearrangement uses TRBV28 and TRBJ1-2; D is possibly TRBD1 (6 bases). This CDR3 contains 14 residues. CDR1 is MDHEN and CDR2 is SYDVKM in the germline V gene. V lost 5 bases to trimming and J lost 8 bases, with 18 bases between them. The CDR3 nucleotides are TGTGCCAGCAGTCGTAGGGGACAACTAGTAGGCTACACCTTC. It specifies CASSRRGQLVGYTF.

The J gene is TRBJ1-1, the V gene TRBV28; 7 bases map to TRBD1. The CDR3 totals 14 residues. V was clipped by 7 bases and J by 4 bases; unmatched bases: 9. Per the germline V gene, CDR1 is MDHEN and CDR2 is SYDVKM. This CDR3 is CASTQTGFFTEAFF. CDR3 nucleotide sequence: TGTGCCAGCACCCAGACAGGGTTTTTCACTGAAGCTTTCTTT.

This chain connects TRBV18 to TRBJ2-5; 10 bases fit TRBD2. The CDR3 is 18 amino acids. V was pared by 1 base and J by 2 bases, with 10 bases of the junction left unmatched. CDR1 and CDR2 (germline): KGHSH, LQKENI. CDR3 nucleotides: TGTGCCAGCTCACCACTCCCCGCTAGCGGGGGAAGTCAAGAGACCCAGTACTTC. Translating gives CASSPLPASGGSQETQYF. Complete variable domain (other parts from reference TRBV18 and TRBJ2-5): NAGVMQNPRHLVRRRGQEARLRCSPMKGHSHVYWYRQLPEEGLKFMVYLQKENIIDESGMPKERFSAEFPKEGPSILRIQQVVRGDSAAYFCASSPLPASGGSQETQYFGPGTRLLVL.

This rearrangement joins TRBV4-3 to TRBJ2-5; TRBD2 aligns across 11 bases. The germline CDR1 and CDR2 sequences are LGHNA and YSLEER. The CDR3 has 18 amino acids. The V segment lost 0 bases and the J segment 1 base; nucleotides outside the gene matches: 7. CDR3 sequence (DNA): TGCGCCAGCAGCCAAGAAAGGTGGCTAGCGGGGGGCCAAGAGACCCAGTACTTC. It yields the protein CASSQERWLAGGQETQYF.

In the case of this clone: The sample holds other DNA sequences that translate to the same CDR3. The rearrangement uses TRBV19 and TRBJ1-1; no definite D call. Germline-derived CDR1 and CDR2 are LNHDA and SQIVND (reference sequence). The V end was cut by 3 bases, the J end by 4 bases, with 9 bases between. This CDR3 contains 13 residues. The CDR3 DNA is TGTGCCAGTAGTATCACGGGTGGCACTGAAGCTTTCTTT. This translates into CASSITGGTEAFF.

This chain's CDR3 is CASSSHPGTSGPRTEQYF. CDR3 bases: TGTGCCAGCAGCTCCCATCCCGGGACTAGCGGGCCCCGGACCGAGCAGTACTTC. The chain joins TRBV9 to TRBJ2-7; TRBD2 matches 12 bases. CDR1 is SGDLS and CDR2 is YYNGEE in the germline V gene. Germline trimming cut 4 bases from V and 6 bases from J; bases unmatched to any gene: 17. The CDR3 is 18 amino acids.

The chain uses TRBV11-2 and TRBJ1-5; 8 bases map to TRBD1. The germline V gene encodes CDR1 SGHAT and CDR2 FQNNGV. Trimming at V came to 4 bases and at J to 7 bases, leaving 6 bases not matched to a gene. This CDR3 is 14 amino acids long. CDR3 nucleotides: TGTGCCAGCAGCTCCGGACAGGGTGGCCAGCCCCAGCATTTT. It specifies CASSSGQGGQPQHF.

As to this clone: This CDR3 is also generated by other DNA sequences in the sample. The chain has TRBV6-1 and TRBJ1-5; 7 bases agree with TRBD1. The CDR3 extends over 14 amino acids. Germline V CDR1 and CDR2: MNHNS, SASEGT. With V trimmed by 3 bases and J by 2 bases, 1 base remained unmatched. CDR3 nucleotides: TGTGCCAGCAGTGACAGGGGGGGCAATCAGCCCCAGCATTTT. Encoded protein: CASSDRGGNQPQHF.

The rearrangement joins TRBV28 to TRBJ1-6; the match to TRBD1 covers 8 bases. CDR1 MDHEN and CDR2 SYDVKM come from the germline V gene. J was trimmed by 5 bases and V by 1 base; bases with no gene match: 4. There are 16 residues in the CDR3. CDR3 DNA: TGTGCCAGCAGTTTATCTGGACAGGGCCATAATTCACCCCTCCACTTT. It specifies CASSLSGQGHNSPLHF.

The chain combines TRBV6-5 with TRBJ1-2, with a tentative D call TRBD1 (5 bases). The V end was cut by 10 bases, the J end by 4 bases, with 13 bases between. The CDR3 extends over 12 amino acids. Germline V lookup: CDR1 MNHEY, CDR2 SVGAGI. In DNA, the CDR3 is TGTGCCACCGGGGGGGGAACCTATGGCTACACCTTC. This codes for CATGGGTYGYTF.

CDR3 amino acids: CASLAGQDEQYF. CDR3 coding DNA: TGTGCCAGCCTTGCCGGACAGGACGAGCAGTACTTC. V is TRBV2 and J is TRBJ2-7; 7 bases are shared with TRBD1. The germline V gene encodes CDR1 SNHLY and CDR2 FYNNEI. The CDR3 loop spans 12 amino acids. V trimming: 8 bases; J trimming: 5 bases; junction bases outside the gene matches: 6.

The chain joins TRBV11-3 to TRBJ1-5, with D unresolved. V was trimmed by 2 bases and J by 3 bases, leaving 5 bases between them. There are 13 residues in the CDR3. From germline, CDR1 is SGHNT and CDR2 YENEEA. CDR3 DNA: TGTGCCAGCAGCTTACAGGACAATCAGCCCCAGCATTTT. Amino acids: CASSLQDNQPQHF.

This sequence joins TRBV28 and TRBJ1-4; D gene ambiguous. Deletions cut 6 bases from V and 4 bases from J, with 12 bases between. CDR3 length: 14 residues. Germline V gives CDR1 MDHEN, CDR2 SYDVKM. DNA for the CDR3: TGTGCCAGCAGCGTGCGGCAGAATAATGAAAAACTGTTTTTT. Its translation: CASSVRQNNEKLFF.